The sequence of this T cell receptor (beta chain) was determined in a study of CD8+ T cells in alopecia areata. Broader study findings: Compared with normal scalp, lesional scalp had higher clonality and more expanded CD8+ clones.

Specified treatment: oral pan-JAK inhibitor, 5-10 mg twice daily. Comment on this clone: The target antigen is unknown.

After isolation, RNA underwent reverse transcription to generate cDNA as the sequencing template. Data came from immunoSEQ multiplex PCR; TCRdb stores just in-frame clones and leaves some out. The repertoire consists of around 140,000 clones, with about 51% occurring once and the leading ten covering roughly 15%. The input for sequencing was CD8+ T cells sorted from blood, taken at week 4, from a patient treated with tofacitinib. The source of this sequence is a human donor with alopecia areata.

The CDR3: CSVAGKRSYEQYF. CDR3 bases: TGCAGCGTGGCGGGGAAGCGCTCCTACGAGCAGTACTTC. The chain employs TRBV29-1 and TRBJ2-7, with D perhaps matching TRBD2 (6 bases). CDR1 and CDR2 (germline): SQVTM, ANQGSEA. CDR3 size: 13 residues. The V end lost 6 bases, the J end lost 0 bases, and 12 bases lay between the germline ends.